These 19 T cell receptor beta chains came from one sample sequenced in a study of identical twins. TCRdb re-analysed the 5' RACE reads in MiXCR, keeping a single row per CDR3 protein. This repertoire shows some 230,000 distinct CDR3 sequences, about 6.7% found once; its top ten account for 13% to 15%. In addition, the sample was reused for a study of T cells expressing NK-cell markers.

The source material was CD8+ T cells sorted from blood. The receptors come from a woman aged 18-29 years in good health.

This clonotype was counted only a few times. V usage is TRBV15 and J usage is TRBJ2-5; TRBD1 aligns across 10 bases. Germline CDR1 LNHNV, CDR2 YYDKDF (reference sequence). CDR3 length equals 17 residues. V gave up 5 bases and J gave up 2 bases; unmatched junction bases: 11. CDR3 loop: CATSGSRDRGLQETQYF. DNA of the CDR3: TGTGCCACCAGCGGTTCCCGGGACAGGGGCCTTCAAGAGACCCAGTACTTC.

This clonotype occurred a few times. CDR3 nucleotide sequence: TGCAGTGCTAGGGACAAACTAGCGGGGATAGATACGCAGTATTTT. Translated, it gives CSARDKLAGIDTQYF. The chain employs TRBV20-1 and TRBJ2-3, with 10 positions matching TRBD2. CDR3 length: 15 residues. CDR1 is DFQATT, CDR2 SNEGSKA, per germline (reference sequence). The V and J ends lost 3 bases and 5 bases, in that order; junction bases with no gene match: 8.

There are a few counts of this clonotype. This CDR3 reads CASSMAGRYEQYF. CDR3 coding DNA: TGTGCCAGTAGTATGGCAGGGCGGTACGAGCAGTACTTC. The chain carries TRBV19 and TRBJ2-7; a weak D match, TRBD1 (5 bases). Germline assignment: CDR1 LNHDA and CDR2 SQIVND (reference sequence). The CDR3 runs 13 residues. Between the trimmed V and J ends, which lost 3 bases and 4 bases, there was a span of 10 bases.

This clonotype was counted many times. V and J are TRBV27 and TRBJ1-2; 8 nucleotides agree with TRBD1. This CDR3 is built from 15 residues. V was pared by 5 bases and J by 5 bases, with 10 bases of the junction left unmatched. Germline loops: CDR1 MNHEY, CDR2 SMNVEV (reference sequence). As DNA, the CDR3 is TGTGCCAGCAGTGCTACCGGGACAGGCGGATATGGCTACACCTTC. Its translation is CASSATGTGGYGYTF.

Relative to its sample, this clonotype is medium-sized (0.01 to 0.1%). V is TRBV24-1 and J is TRBJ2-4; D ambiguous. In germline, CDR1 is KGHDR, CDR2 SFDVKD. This CDR3 contains 12 residues. Trimming shortened V by 2 bases and J by 2 bases, and 0 bases separated the two germline ends. The CDR3 region has the DNA TGTGCCACCAGTGATTCCAAAAACATTCAGTACTTC. It translates to CATSDSKNIQYF.

The chain carries TRBV7-6 and TRBJ1-1; D unclear. V lost 1 base and J lost 6, with 15 bases in between. CDR1 is SGHVS, CDR2 FNYEAQ, per germline. This CDR3 comprises 15 residues. The CDR3 nucleotides are TGTGCCAGCAGCTTAGATCGCTTCGCGGTCGCTGAAGCTTTCTTT. Amino acids: CASSLDRFAVAEAFF.

This clonotype came up a few times. The chain joins TRBV29-1 to TRBJ2-5, with D unresolved. V was clipped by 4 bases and J by 2 bases, with 23 bases between them. The CDR3 extends over 17 amino acids. CDR1 is SQVTM and CDR2 is ANQGSEA in the germline V gene. The CDR3 spells CSVVRSATFFLQETQYF. The CDR3 nucleotides read TGCAGCGTTGTCCGAAGCGCAACATTTTTCTTACAAGAGACCCAGTACTTC. The full variable domain, in which reference TRBV29-1 and TRBJ2-5 provide the parts outside the CDR3, is SAVISQKPSRDICQRGTSLTIQCQVDSQVTMMFWYRQQPGQSLTLIATANQGSEATYESGFVIDKFPISRPNLTFSTLTVSNMSPEDSSIYLCSVVRSATFFLQETQYFGPGTRLLVL.

This clonotype was picked up a small number of times. The chain links TRBV6-5 to TRBJ1-1; D is uncertain. Germline V gene data show CDR1 as MNHEY and CDR2 as SVGAGI. The CDR3 sequence is 17 residues long. The V end was cut by 2 bases, the J end by 1 base, with 17 bases between. The CDR3 loop is CASSYNARPHQNTEAFF. The DNA of the CDR3 is TGTGCCAGCAGTTACAACGCCAGGCCTCACCAGAACACTGAAGCTTTCTTT.

This clonotype has a handful of counts. This chain joins TRBV5-6 and TRBJ2-1; TRBD2 agrees at 13 bases. Germline CDR1 is SGHDT and CDR2 is YYEEEE. Germline trimming cut 3 bases from V and 7 bases from J; bases unmatched to any gene: 4. This CDR3 contains 15 residues. CDR3 nucleotide sequence: TGTGCCAGCAGCTGGGGACTAGCGGGAATAAATGAGCAGTTCTTC. It codes for CASSWGLAGINEQFF.

This clonotype came up many times. The rearrangement joins TRBV27 to TRBJ1-5; weak D call: TRBD1 (5 bases). The V end was cut by 6 bases, the J end by 6 bases, with 12 bases between. In germline, CDR1 is MNHEY, CDR2 SMNVEV (reference sequence). CDR3 length: 13 amino acids. CDR3 nucleotides: TGTGCCAGCAGCCTGGGGGGGACTCAGCCCCAGCATTTT. Translated, it gives CASSLGGTQPQHF.

This clonotype was seen only a few times. This chain joins TRBV6-1 and TRBJ2-3, with a tentative D call TRBD2 (5 bases). The germline V gene encodes CDR1 MNHNS and CDR2 SASEGT. The CDR3 loop spans 15 amino acids. Trimming removed 10 bases at V and 0 bases at J, with 17 bases between. CDR3 DNA sequence: TGTGCCACCTCGGAGTGGTGGACTAGCACAGATACGCAGTATTTT. This codes for CATSEWWTSTDTQYF.

The genes are TRBV13 and TRBJ1-5; D is ambiguous. Trimming pared 0 bases from V and 4 bases from J, leaving 10 bases between. Per germline, CDR1 PRHDT and CDR2 FYEKMQ (reference sequence). This CDR3 spans 15 amino acids. The CDR3 coding sequence is TGTGCCAGCAGCTTAGGGGCGGGCCCGAATCAGCCCCAGCATTTT. Protein product: CASSLGAGPNQPQHF.

This clonotype was observed a few times. This chain connects TRBV3-1 to TRBJ2-1; 9 nucleotides line up with TRBD2. CDR1 is LGHDT and CDR2 is YNNKEL in the germline V gene (reference sequence). V was pared by 0 bases and J by 4 bases, with 10 bases of the junction left unmatched. The CDR3 contains 18 residues. Here the CDR3 reads CASSQDEGLGLAYNEQFF. As DNA, the CDR3 is TGTGCCAGCAGCCAAGATGAGGGGCTCGGACTAGCGTACAATGAGCAGTTCTTC.

This clonotype was detected only a few times. The V and J genes are TRBV15 and TRBJ2-3, with D perhaps matching TRBD2 (6 bases). In germline, CDR1 is LNHNV, CDR2 YYDKDF (reference sequence). V was shortened by 1 base and J by 2 bases, with 10 bases between the two germline ends. The CDR3 runs to 15 residues. CDR3 DNA: TGTGCCACCAGCAGAGGAGCGGGTATCACAGATACGCAGTATTTT. This gives the protein CATSRGAGITDTQYF.

In this sample, this clonotype turned up many times. The chain is built from TRBV7-9 and TRBJ2-7; tentatively, D is TRBD2 (5 bases). The CDR3 sequence is 16 residues long. Trimming took off 0 bases at V and 2 bases at J, with 14 bases between the two ends. Germline CDR1 SEHNR, CDR2 FQNEAQ (reference sequence). CDR3 DNA sequence: TGTGCCAGCAGCTTAGCGTTCGGTTTCGGGACCTACGAGCAGTACTTC. Protein: CASSLAFGFGTYEQYF.

This clonotype was seen many times. The genes are TRBV5-6 and TRBJ2-3; D is unresolved. Trimming removed 4 bases from V and 0 bases from J, with 9 bases in between. This CDR3 has 14 amino acids. Germline lookup yields CDR1 SGHDT and CDR2 YYEEEE. The CDR3 region is CASSPGASTDTQYF. The DNA for the CDR3 is TGTGCCAGCAGCCCCGGAGCTAGCACAGATACGCAGTATTTT.

This clonotype has more than one count but fewer than ten. The rearrangement joins TRBV7-8 to TRBJ2-5, with 7 positions matching TRBD2. The V gene end was trimmed by 1 base and the J gene end by 2 bases; junction bases not matched to a gene: 1. Germline lookup yields CDR1 SGHVS and CDR2 FQNEAQ. The CDR3 is made up of 14 amino acids. CDR3 protein: CASSLGTRQETQYF. The CDR3 coding sequence is TGTGCCAGCAGCTTAGGGACTAGACAAGAGACCCAGTACTTC.

This clonotype showed up just a few times. This rearrangement joins TRBV5-6 to TRBJ2-1; TRBD2 aligns across 11 bases. Unmatched junction bases numbered 11, after V lost 6 bases and J lost 0 bases. The CDR3 length is 18 residues. Per germline, CDR1 SGHDT and CDR2 YYEEEE. CDR3 nucleotides: TGTGCCAGCACCAGCCCGACTAGCGGGGCGTTCTCCTACAATGAGCAGTTCTTC. This translates into CASTSPTSGAFSYNEQFF.

The chain carries TRBV14 and TRBJ2-7; 10 positions match TRBD2. The germline V gene encodes CDR1 SGHDN and CDR2 FVKESK. V trimming: 4 bases; J trimming: 4 bases; junction bases outside the gene matches: 13. The CDR3 consists of 17 residues. The CDR3 DNA sequence: TGTGCCAGCAGCCGAGCACCCATAGCGGGAGGACTATACGAGCAGTACTTC. Amino acids: CASSRAPIAGGLYEQYF.